This entry concerns a single T cell receptor (beta chain). The CDR3 totals 16 residues. Between the trimmed V and J ends, which lost 1 base and 1 base, there was a span of 13 bases. Per germline, CDR1 MNHEY and CDR2 SVGEGT. The data are from a study of control samples from healthy donors and cancer patients. Libraries were prepared by immunoSEQ multiplex PCR; TCRdb keeps only in-frame clonotypes and omits some of them. The sample contains tens of thousands of clones, roughly 87% of which appear only once. The sequence derives from a man in his 60s with colorectal cancer. Sequencing used PBMCs. The rearrangement joins TRBV6-2 or TRBV6-3 to TRBJ1-2; D is possibly TRBD1 (6 bases). The DNA of the CDR3 is TGTGCCAGCAGTTACTTTAACAGGGCCCATAACTATGGCTACACCTTC. Translated, it gives CASSYFNRAHNYGYTF.